This T cell receptor (beta chain) was recovered during a study of T cells in localized non-small cell lung cancer. TCRdb's table, derived via immunoSEQ multiplex PCR, lists solely in-frame clones and lacks some. The top ten hold roughly 14% of the sample, which has around 91,000 clones, about 87% seen once. The germline V gene has CDR1 MDHEN and CDR2 SYDVKM. The CDR3 has 11 residues. Trimming took off 5 bases at V and 9 bases at J, with 8 bases between the two ends. The sample was peripheral blood, taken before any cancer treatment. The rearrangement uses TRBV28 and TRBJ2-1; D unclear. The sequence was collected from a man aged 40-75 years with stage I squamous cell lung carcinoma. DNA of the CDR3: TGTGCCAGCAGTATTAAGCTTGAGCAGTTCTTC. It is translated as CASSIKLEQFF.